One sample yielded the 12 T cell receptor beta chains listed below, sequenced in a study of OX40 agonist ivuxolimab in advanced cancers. The table came from immunoSEQ multiplex PCR; TCRdb's copy has only in-frame clones and leaves some out. The profile shows tens of thousands of clones, roughly 88% of them singletons. Sequencing was performed on CD4+ or CD8+ T cells sorted from blood, taken in a trial of the OX40 agonist ivuxolimab. The source of these receptors is an adult with an advanced solid tumor such as melanoma, head and neck, liver or kidney cancer.

CDR3 nucleotide sequence: TGTGCCAGCGGAGTTAGCGACAACTTTTACAATGAGCAGTTCTTC. It is translated as CASGVSDNFYNEQFF. This rearrangement joins TRBV6-5 to TRBJ2-1, with D tentatively TRBD2 (5 bases). V was clipped by 8 bases and J by 4 bases, with 18 bases between them. The germline CDR1 and CDR2 sequences are MNHEY and SVGAGI. The CDR3 has 15 residues.

The rearrangement links TRBV27 to TRBJ2-5; 7 bases line up with TRBD2. The CDR3 spans 14 residues. J gave up 2 bases and V 4 bases, and 4 bases lay outside the gene matches. CDR1 and CDR2 (germline): MNHEY, SMNVEV (reference sequence). The CDR3 is CASSYLGGQETQYF. In DNA form, the CDR3 reads TGTGCCAGCAGTTACCTCGGGGGGCAAGAGACCCAGTACTTC.

The rearrangement uses TRBV19 and TRBJ2-5, with 8 bases lining up with TRBD1. The CDR3 totals 14 residues. The V segment lost 2 bases and the J segment 1 base; nucleotides outside the gene matches: 0. Germline V CDR1 and CDR2: LNHDA, SQIVND (reference sequence). CDR3 in amino acids: CASSIQGAQETQYF. CDR3 DNA sequence: TGTGCCAGTAGTATACAGGGGGCCCAAGAGACCCAGTACTTC.

The count of this clone is one. J is TRBJ1-2 and V is TRBV28; D is perhaps TRBD1 (5 bases). CDR3 size: 12 residues. The germline V and J ends were trimmed by 8 bases and 3 bases, with 10 bases remaining between them. Germline CDR1 MDHEN, CDR2 SYDVKM. The CDR3 coding sequence is TGTGCCAGCGTCAGGGCCGACTATGGCTACACCTTC. Its protein product is CASVRADYGYTF.

The chain is built from TRBV7-8 and TRBJ2-7, with D perhaps assigned TRBD1 or TRBD2 (5 bases each). The germline V and J ends were trimmed by 5 bases and 4 bases, with 18 bases remaining between them. Germline CDR1 SGHVS, CDR2 FQNEAQ. This CDR3 has 15 residues. The CDR3 is CASSPGRPTAYEQYF. The CDR3 coding sequence is TGTGCCAGCAGCCCGGGACGCCCGACGGCGTACGAGCAGTACTTC.

The gene calls are TRBV6-5 and TRBJ2-5; the D is unclear. CDR1 and CDR2 (germline): MNHEY, SVGAGI. The length of the CDR3 is 11 residues. Trimming left V 1 base short and J 7 bases short, with 4 bases between. The CDR3 nucleotides are TGTGCCAGCAGTTACTTGGGGACCCAGTACTTC. This codes for CASSYLGTQYF.

This chain uses TRBV7-3 with TRBJ2-3; D is ambiguous. V lost 4 bases and J lost 2, with 19 bases in between. Germline V gene lookup returns CDR1 SGHTA and CDR2 FQGTGA. This CDR3 has 17 amino acids. CDR3 bases: TGTGCCAGCAGCTCTCTTTCGTGGAGCACGGACACAGATACGCAGTATTTT. It specifies CASSSLSWSTDTDTQYF.

This chain links TRBV10-3 with TRBJ2-3; possibly TRBD1 for D (7 bases). V lost 8 bases and J 6 bases, leaving 15 bases between the germline ends. Germline CDR1 is ENHRY and CDR2 is SYGVKD. The CDR3 is 13 amino acids. CDR3 nucleotides: TGTGCCATCGGAGGGGGCTCGGACGATACGCAGTATTTT. Its translation is CAIGGGSDDTQYF.

The chain links TRBV7-3 to TRBJ2-3, with 7 bases matching TRBD1. The length of the CDR3 is 15 residues. Germline V lookup: CDR1 SGHTA, CDR2 FQGTGA. With V trimmed by 6 bases and J by 5 bases, 11 bases remained unmatched. Here the CDR3 reads CASSQTGSGRDTQYF. The CDR3 region has the DNA TGTGCCAGCAGTCAGACAGGGTCTGGCCGAGATACGCAGTATTTT.

This clone was detected once. CDR3 residues: CASSQDRAAENEKLFF. The CDR3 DNA reads TGCGCCAGCAGCCAAGATAGGGCAGCGGAAAATGAAAAACTGTTTTTT. This sequence joins TRBV4-1 and TRBJ1-4; D unclear. V was cut by 0 bases and J by 5 bases, with 13 bases left in between. This CDR3 comprises 16 residues. Germline V gene lookup returns CDR1 MGHRA and CDR2 YSYEKL.

The rearrangement links TRBV19 to TRBJ2-4; D uncertain. Trimming cost V 6 bases and J 2 bases, with 5 bases left between them. The CDR3 totals 12 residues. From germline, CDR1 is LNHDA and CDR2 SQIVND (reference sequence). CDR3 coding DNA: TGTGCCAGTAGCCAGACCAAAAACATTCAGTACTTC. This encodes CASSQTKNIQYF.

The rearrangement links TRBV21-1 to TRBJ1-1; the listed D gene, TRBD1, was not tested against the DNA. TRBV21-1 is given as a pseudogene. This CDR3 has 14 residues. CDR3 DNA: TGTGCCAGCAGCGGCGTGGACAGGAACACTGAAGCTTTCTTT. Translating it yields CASSGVDRNTEAFF.